This TCR beta chain was captured in a study of blood T cell repertoires in COVID-19. Study-wide background: The United States, Italy and Spain were the sources of the acute and convalescent COVID-19 samples. PBMCs, B-cell-depleted T cells, or T cells provided the cDNA or gDNA that made up the material.

Followed over time, Seattle patients had been enrolled while infection was active. As originally analysed: Estimation of nucleated cell counts relied on the amplification of reference gene primers. Repertoires were generated with immunoSEQ multiplex PCR, while TCRdb's copy carries only in-frame clones and drops some. That table supplies the V and J calls and clone size; D and trimming were determined from the DNA. The data contain more than 200,000 clones, less than 90% of them singletons. There are 15 residues in the CDR3. V was trimmed by 3 bases and J by 0 bases, leaving 10 bases between them. Germline assignment: CDR1 KGHSH and CDR2 LQKENI.

The chain has TRBV18 and TRBJ2-3; D possibly corresponds to TRBD2 (5 bases). This receptor was obtained from a woman over 75 with COVID-19, enrolled during active disease. Specimen: peripheral blood. CDR3 region: CASSPPGGSTDTQYF. In DNA form, the CDR3 reads TGTGCCAGCTCACCCCCTGGCGGGAGCACAGATACGCAGTATTTT.